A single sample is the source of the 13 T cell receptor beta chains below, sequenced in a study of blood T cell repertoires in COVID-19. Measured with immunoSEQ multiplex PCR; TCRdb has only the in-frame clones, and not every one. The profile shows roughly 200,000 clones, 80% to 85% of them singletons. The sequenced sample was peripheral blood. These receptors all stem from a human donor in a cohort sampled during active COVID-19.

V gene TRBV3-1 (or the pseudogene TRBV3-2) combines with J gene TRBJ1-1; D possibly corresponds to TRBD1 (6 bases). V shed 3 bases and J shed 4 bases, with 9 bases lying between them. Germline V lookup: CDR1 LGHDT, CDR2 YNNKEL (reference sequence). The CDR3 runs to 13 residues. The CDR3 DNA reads TGTGCCAGCAGCCAGATGACAGGCACTGAAGCTTTCTTT. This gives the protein CASSQMTGTEAFF.

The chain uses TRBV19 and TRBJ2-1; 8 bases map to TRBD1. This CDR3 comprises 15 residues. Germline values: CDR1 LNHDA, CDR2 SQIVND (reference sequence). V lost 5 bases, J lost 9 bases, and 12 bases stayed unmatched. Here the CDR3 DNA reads TGTGCCAGTAGTTTCCAACAGGGGGTTCCAGGTGAGCAGTTCTTC. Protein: CASSFQQGVPGEQFF.

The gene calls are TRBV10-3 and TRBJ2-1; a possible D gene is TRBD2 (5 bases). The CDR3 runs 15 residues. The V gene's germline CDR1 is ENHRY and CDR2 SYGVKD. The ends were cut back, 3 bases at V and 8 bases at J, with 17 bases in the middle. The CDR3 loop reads CAISEGTPGADEQFF. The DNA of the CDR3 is TGTGCCATCAGTGAAGGTACCCCCGGAGCGGATGAGCAGTTCTTC.

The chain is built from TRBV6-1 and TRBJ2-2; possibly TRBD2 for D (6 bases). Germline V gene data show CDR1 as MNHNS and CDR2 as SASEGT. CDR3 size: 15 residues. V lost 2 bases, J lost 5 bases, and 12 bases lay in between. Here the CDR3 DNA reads TGTGCCAGCAGTGAATGGGCGACTAGTACCGGGGAGCTGTTTTTT. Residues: CASSEWATSTGELFF.

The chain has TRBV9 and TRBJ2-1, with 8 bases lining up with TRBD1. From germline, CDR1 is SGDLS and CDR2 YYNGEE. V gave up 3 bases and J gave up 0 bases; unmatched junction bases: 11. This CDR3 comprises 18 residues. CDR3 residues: CASSAFPRTGSSYNEQFF. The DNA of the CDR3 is TGTGCCAGCAGCGCTTTTCCTAGGACAGGGAGCTCCTACAATGAGCAGTTCTTC.

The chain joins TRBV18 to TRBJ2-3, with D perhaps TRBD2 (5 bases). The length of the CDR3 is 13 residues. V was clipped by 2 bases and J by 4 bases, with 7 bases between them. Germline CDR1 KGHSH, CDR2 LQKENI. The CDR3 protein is CASSPELADTQYF. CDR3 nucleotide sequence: TGTGCCAGCTCACCAGAACTAGCAGATACGCAGTATTTT.

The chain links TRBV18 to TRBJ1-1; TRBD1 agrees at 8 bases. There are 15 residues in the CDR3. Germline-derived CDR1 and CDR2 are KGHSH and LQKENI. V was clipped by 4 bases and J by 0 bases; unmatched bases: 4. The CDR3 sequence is CASSLGTGMNTEAFF. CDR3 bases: TGTGCCAGCTCACTGGGGACAGGAATGAACACTGAAGCTTTCTTT.

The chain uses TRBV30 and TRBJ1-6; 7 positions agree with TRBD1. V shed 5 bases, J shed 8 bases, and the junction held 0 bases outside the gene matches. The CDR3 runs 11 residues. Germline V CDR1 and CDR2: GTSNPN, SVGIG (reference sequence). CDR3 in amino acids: CAWDRDSPLHF. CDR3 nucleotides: TGTGCCTGGGACAGGGATTCACCCCTCCACTTT.

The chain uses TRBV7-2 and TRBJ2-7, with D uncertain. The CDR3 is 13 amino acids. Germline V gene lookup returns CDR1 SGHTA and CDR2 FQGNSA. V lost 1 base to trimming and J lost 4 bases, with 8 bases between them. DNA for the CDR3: TGTGCCAGCAGCTTAGAGTTCCGGTACGAGCAGTACTTC. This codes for CASSLEFRYEQYF.

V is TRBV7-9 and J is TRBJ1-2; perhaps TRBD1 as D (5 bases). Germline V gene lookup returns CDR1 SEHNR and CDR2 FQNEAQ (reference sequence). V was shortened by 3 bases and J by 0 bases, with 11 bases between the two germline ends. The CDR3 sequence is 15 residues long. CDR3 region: CASSFNARANYGYTF. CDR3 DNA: TGTGCCAGCAGCTTCAATGCCAGGGCTAACTATGGCTACACCTTC.

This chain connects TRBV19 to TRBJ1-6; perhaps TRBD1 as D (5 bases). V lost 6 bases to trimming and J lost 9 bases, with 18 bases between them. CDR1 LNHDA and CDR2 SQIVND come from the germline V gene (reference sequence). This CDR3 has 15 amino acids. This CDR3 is CASRSSGPESSPLHF. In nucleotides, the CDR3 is TGTGCCAGTAGAAGTTCAGGGCCCGAAAGTTCACCCCTCCACTTT.

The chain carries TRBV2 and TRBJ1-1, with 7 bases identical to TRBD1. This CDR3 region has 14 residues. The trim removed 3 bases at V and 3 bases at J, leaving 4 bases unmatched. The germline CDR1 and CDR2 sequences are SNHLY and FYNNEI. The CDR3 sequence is CASSDPQGHTEAFF. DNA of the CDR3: TGTGCCAGCAGTGATCCACAGGGGCACACTGAAGCTTTCTTT.

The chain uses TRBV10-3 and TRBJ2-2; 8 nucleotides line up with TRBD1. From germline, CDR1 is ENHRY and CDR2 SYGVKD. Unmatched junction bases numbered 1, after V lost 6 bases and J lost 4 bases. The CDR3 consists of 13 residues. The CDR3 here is CAISDRGTGELFF. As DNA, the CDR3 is TGTGCCATCAGCGACAGGGGCACCGGGGAGCTGTTTTTT.